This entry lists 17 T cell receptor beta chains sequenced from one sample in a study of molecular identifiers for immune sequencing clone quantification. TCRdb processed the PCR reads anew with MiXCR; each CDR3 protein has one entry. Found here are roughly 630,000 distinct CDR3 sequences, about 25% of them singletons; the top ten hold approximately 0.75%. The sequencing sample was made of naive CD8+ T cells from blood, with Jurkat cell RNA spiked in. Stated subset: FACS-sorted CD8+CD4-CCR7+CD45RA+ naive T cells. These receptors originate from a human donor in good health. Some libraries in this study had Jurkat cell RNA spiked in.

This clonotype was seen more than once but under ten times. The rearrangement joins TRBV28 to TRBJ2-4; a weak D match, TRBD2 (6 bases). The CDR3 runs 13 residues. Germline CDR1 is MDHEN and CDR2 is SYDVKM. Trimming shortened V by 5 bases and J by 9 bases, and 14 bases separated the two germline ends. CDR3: CASSPSVNSIQYF. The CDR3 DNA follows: TGTGCCAGCAGTCCTAGCGTAAATAGCATTCAGTACTTC.

CDR3 region: CASSLSASGYNEQFF. CDR3 sequence (DNA): TGTGCCAGCAGTTTATCGGCTAGCGGATACAATGAGCAGTTCTTC. This chain uses TRBV12-3 or TRBV12-4 with TRBJ2-1; 7 bases are shared with TRBD2. There are 15 residues in the CDR3. Trimming removed 2 bases from V and 4 bases from J; junction bases left unmatched: 5.

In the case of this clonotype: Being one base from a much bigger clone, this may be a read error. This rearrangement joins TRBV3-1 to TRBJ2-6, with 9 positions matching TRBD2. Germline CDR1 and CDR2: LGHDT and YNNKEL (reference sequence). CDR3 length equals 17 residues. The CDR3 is CASSPLTSGAGANVPTF. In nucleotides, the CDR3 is TGTGCCAGCAGCCCATTGACTAGCGGCGCTGGGGCCAACGTCCCGACTTTC.

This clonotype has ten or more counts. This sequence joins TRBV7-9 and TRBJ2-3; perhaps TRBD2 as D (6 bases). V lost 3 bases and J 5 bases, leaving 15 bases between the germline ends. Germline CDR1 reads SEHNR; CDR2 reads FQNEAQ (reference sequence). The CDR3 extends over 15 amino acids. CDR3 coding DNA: TGTGCCAGCAGCTTTGTGGAGGGAGTGAGAGATACGCAGTATTTT. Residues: CASSFVEGVRDTQYF. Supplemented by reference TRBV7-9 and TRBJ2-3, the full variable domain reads DTGVSQNPRHKITKRGQNVTFRCDPISEHNRLYWYRQTLGQGPEFLTYFQNEAQLEKSRLLSDRFSAERPKGSFSTLEIQRTEQGDSAMYLCASSFVEGVRDTQYFGPGTRLTVL.

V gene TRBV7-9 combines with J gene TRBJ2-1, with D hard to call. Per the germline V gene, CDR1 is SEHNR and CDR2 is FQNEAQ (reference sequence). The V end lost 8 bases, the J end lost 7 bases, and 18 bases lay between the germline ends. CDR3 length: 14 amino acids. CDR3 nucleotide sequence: TGTGCCAGCCGAACCGGCCCGGGCCGGAATGAGCAGTTCTTC. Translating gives CASRTGPGRNEQFF.

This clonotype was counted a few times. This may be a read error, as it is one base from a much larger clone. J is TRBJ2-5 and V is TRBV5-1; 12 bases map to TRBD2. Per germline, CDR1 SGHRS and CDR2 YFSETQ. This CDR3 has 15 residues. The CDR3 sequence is CASSFVTSGGETQCF. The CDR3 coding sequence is TGCGCCAGCAGCTTTGTGACTAGCGGGGGCGAGACCCAGTGCTTC.

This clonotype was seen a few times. Here the CDR3 DNA reads TGTGCCAGCAGCTTGGGGACCGGGACTAGCGGGGGAACCGAGCAGTACTTC. It codes for CASSLGTGTSGGTEQYF. The chain recombines TRBV7-9 with TRBJ2-7; 14 positions match TRBD2. V shed 3 bases, J shed 6 bases, and the junction held 10 bases outside the gene matches. The germline V gene has CDR1 SEHNR and CDR2 FQNEAQ (reference sequence). The CDR3 runs to 17 residues.

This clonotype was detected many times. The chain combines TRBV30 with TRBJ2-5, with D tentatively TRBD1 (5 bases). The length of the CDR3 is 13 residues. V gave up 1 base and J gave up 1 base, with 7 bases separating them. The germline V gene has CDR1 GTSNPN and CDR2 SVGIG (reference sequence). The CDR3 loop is CAWSDRFQETQYF. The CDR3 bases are TGTGCCTGGAGTGACAGGTTCCAAGAGACCCAGTACTTC.

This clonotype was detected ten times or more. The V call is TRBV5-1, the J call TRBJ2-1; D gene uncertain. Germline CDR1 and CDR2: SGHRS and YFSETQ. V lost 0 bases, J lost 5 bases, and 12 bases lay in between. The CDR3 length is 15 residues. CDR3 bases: TGCGCCAGCAGCTTGGCCACGGCCCGAGACAATGAGCAGTTCTTC. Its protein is CASSLATARDNEQFF.

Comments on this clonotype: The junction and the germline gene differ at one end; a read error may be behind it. CDR3 coding DNA: TGTGCCAGCAGCGCGGACAGGACCTTTAACGGGGAGCCGTTTTTT. Translated: CASSADRTFNGEPFF. V gene TRBV9 combines with J gene TRBJ2-2; 7 bases are shared with TRBD1. The CDR3 contains 15 residues. Germline CDR1 and CDR2: SGDLS and YYNGEE.

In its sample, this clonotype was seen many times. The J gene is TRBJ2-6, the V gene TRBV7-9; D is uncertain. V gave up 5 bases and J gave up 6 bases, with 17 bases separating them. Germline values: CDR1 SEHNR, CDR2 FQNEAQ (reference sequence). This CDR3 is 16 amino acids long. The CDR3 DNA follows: TGTGCCAGCAGCCCACGAATCCCAGTCGAGGCCAACGTCCTGACTTTC. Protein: CASSPRIPVEANVLTF.

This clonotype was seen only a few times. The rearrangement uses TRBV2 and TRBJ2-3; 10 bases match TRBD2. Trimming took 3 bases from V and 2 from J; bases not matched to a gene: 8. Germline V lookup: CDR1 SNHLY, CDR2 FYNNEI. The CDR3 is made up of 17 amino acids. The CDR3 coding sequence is TGTGCCAGCAGTGAGCGTAGGACTAGCGGAAACACAGATACGCAGTATTTT. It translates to CASSERRTSGNTDTQYF.

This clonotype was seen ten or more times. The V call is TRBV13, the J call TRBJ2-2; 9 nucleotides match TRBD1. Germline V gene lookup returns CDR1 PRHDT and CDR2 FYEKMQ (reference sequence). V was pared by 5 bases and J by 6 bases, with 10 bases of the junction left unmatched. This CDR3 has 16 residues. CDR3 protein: CASSLSDRGSAGELFF. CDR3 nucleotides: TGTGCCAGCAGCCTATCGGACAGGGGATCGGCCGGGGAGCTGTTTTTT.

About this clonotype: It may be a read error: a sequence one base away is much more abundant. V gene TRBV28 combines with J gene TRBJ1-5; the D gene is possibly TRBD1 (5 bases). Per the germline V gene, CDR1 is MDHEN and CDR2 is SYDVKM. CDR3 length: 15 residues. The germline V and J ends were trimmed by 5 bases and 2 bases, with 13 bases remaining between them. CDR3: CASSPQWDRNQPQHF. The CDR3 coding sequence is TGTGCCAGCAGTCCCCAATGGGACCGCAATCAGCCCCAGCATTTT.

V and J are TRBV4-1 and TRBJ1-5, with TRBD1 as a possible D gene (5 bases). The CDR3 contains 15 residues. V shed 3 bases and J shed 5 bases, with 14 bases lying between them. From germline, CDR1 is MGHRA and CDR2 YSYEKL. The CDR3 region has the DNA TGCGCCAGCAGCCACGTAGGACGGGGACATCAGCCCCAGCATTTT. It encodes CASSHVGRGHQPQHF.

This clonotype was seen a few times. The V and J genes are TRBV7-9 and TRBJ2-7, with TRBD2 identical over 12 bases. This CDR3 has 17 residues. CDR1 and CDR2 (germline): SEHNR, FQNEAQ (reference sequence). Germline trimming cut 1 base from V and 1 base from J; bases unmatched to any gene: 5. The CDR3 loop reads CASSLDLAGGKSYEQYF. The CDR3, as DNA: TGTGCCAGCAGCTTAGACCTAGCGGGGGGGAAGTCCTACGAGCAGTACTTC.

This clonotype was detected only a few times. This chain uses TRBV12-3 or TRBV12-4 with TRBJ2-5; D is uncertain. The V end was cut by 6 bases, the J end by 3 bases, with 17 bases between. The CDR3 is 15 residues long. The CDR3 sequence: CASSQSPRAEETQYF. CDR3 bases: TGTGCCAGCAGCCAAAGCCCCCGCGCAGAAGAGACCCAGTACTTC.